These T cell receptor beta chains were read from a single sample in a study of HIV-infected patients and healthy controls. MiXCR, applied by TCRdb to the 5' RACE reads, yields one record per CDR3 protein. Of roughly 15,000 distinct CDR3 sequences listed, 9% to 10% are singletons. Input material: blood. The receptors were sampled from an adult in good health. Both conserved end residues are part of each CDR3. Fields, in order: V gene, J gene, CDR3 protein.

V gene: TRBV27
J gene: TRBJ1-1
CDR3 protein: CASSSQGMAAFF

V gene: TRBV6-2/TRBV6-3
J gene: TRBJ1-5
CDR3 protein: CASNYYPGTDPLQPQHF

V gene: TRBV2
J gene: TRBJ1-1
CDR3 protein: CASNAWGGSEAFF

V gene: TRBV15
J gene: TRBJ2-1
CDR3 protein: CATSRGGGGAVYNEQFF

V gene: TRBV14
J gene: TRBJ2-2
CDR3 protein: CASSQAGAGTRYTGELFF

V gene: TRBV5-1
J gene: TRBJ1-1
CDR3 protein: CASILGQGGTEAFF

V gene: TRBV25-1
J gene: TRBJ1-4
CDR3 protein: CASSEGSRGSTNEKLFF

V gene: TRBV7-2
J gene: TRBJ1-2
CDR3 protein: CASSSTGRGQEGYTF

V gene: TRBV10-3
J gene: TRBJ2-3
CDR3 protein: CASGGSDTQYF

V gene: TRBV19
J gene: TRBJ1-5
CDR3 protein: CASSIDPLYRGSNQPQHF

V gene: TRBV4-3
J gene: TRBJ2-1
CDR3 protein: CASSQRGTSDFNEQFF

V gene: TRBV12-3/TRBV12-4
J gene: TRBJ1-6
CDR3 protein: CASSPTGLRNSPLHF

V gene: TRBV29-1
J gene: TRBJ2-1
CDR3 protein: CSVVGLDWERNEQFF

V gene: TRBV7-2
J gene: TRBJ2-2
CDR3 protein: CASNMGQRAGELFF

V gene: TRBV4-3
J gene: TRBJ2-3
CDR3 protein: CASSQGPVDDTQYF

V gene: TRBV15
J gene: TRBJ2-1
CDR3 protein: CATSKAPGLALVEQFF

V gene: TRBV4-3
J gene: TRBJ2-7
CDR3 protein: CASSQDPGFGQYF

V gene: TRBV29-1
J gene: TRBJ2-3
CDR3 protein: CSVEEWTSGSPDTQYF

V gene: TRBV5-1
J gene: TRBJ2-1
CDR3 protein: CASSSYPASSYNEQFF

V gene: TRBV18
J gene: TRBJ1-4
CDR3 protein: CASSPPPGNEKPFF

V gene: TRBV6-2/TRBV6-3
J gene: TRBJ2-7
CDR3 protein: CAVDGQGTEQYF

V gene: TRBV19
J gene: TRBJ1-2
CDR3 protein: CASSMRQGFSLNYGYTF

V gene: TRBV5-1
J gene: TRBJ2-7
CDR3 protein: CASSFPFGDRNTYEQYF

V gene: TRBV6-5
J gene: TRBJ1-5
CDR3 protein: CASTPGMPSNQPQHF

V gene: TRBV19
J gene: TRBJ1-5
CDR3 protein: CASSEPPGRRVNQPQHF

V gene: TRBV24-1
J gene: TRBJ2-5
CDR3 protein: CATRDRGQQETQYF

V gene: TRBV6-5
J gene: TRBJ1-4
CDR3 protein: CASSYRQGKLFF

V gene: TRBV29-1
J gene: TRBJ1-1
CDR3 protein: CSVANRGAGRTEAFF

V gene: TRBV6-1
J gene: TRBJ2-7
CDR3 protein: CASSEGPRGWDRAYEQYF

V gene: TRBV15
J gene: TRBJ2-7
CDR3 protein: CATSREVGPYEQYF

V gene: TRBV13
J gene: TRBJ1-2
CDR3 protein: CVSSLGFTARTNYGYTF

V gene: TRBV11-3
J gene: TRBJ1-2
CDR3 protein: CASSLDGTPYGYTF

V gene: TRBV11-2
J gene: TRBJ2-2
CDR3 protein: CASSLWGPGGELFF

V gene: TRBV19
J gene: TRBJ2-1
CDR3 protein: CASATGAWAYNEQFF

V gene: TRBV7-2
J gene: TRBJ1-5
CDR3 protein: CASSLSSQPQHF

V gene: TRBV13
J gene: TRBJ1-1
CDR3 protein: CASSLGRSGTEAFF

V gene: TRBV9
J gene: TRBJ1-1
CDR3 protein: CASSALGTSNTEAFF

V gene: TRBV7-8
J gene: TRBJ2-2
CDR3 protein: CASSRMPGQGLTGELFF

V gene: TRBV29-1
J gene: TRBJ1-1
CDR3 protein: CSVRGRNTEAFF

V gene: TRBV27
J gene: TRBJ1-6
CDR3 protein: CASSPREANSPLHF

V gene: TRBV7-2
J gene: TRBJ1-5
CDR3 protein: CASSLPQDRSDNQPQHF

V gene: TRBV20-1
J gene: TRBJ2-2
CDR3 protein: CSAAGLAVVANTGELFF

V gene: TRBV20-1
J gene: TRBJ2-3
CDR3 protein: CSAKPSTDSGSSTDTQYF

V gene: TRBV20-1
J gene: TRBJ2-3
CDR3 protein: CSAAHKRNTQYF

V gene: TRBV6-2/TRBV6-3
J gene: TRBJ2-1
CDR3 protein: CASSYSQLSSYNEQFF

V gene: TRBV29-1
J gene: TRBJ2-1
CDR3 protein: CSVIPRTYNEQFF

V gene: TRBV3-1
J gene: TRBJ2-3
CDR3 protein: CASSRYSTEKRADTQYF

V gene: TRBV12-3/TRBV12-4
J gene: TRBJ2-2
CDR3 protein: CASKPAGVSIGELFF

V gene: TRBV18
J gene: TRBJ2-5
CDR3 protein: CASSPMTGGRETQYF

V gene: TRBV7-2
J gene: TRBJ1-5
CDR3 protein: CASSGGGTGPFNQPQHF

V gene: TRBV12-3/TRBV12-4
J gene: TRBJ1-5
CDR3 protein: CASRRQAGLDQPQHF

V gene: TRBV9
J gene: TRBJ1-2
CDR3 protein: CASSVRVNYGYTF

V gene: TRBV7-9
J gene: TRBJ1-6
CDR3 protein: CASRRSGGPLHF

V gene: TRBV3-1
J gene: TRBJ2-5
CDR3 protein: CASSRLDEQETQYF

V gene: TRBV5-1
J gene: TRBJ2-7
CDR3 protein: CASSLFVGYEQYF

V gene: TRBV7-9
J gene: TRBJ1-6
CDR3 protein: CASGDLRSPLHF

V gene: TRBV12-2
J gene: TRBJ1-2
CDR3 protein: CASRFCTGCYGYTF